This TCR beta chain was retrieved from a study of T cells after posttransplantation cyclophosphamide. Study-wide results and limits: Recipient CMV seropositivity and CMV reactivation strongly tracked TRB clonality.

Per the germline V gene, CDR1 is PRHDT and CDR2 is FYEKMQ (reference sequence). Trimming cost V 4 bases and J 1 base; bases outside gene matches: 5. The CDR3 is 17 amino acids. Note on this clone: The antigen remains undetermined.

This table comes from immunoSEQ multiplex PCR, and its TCRdb copy is limited to in-frame clones, with some not included. The sample includes under 15,000 clones, about 80% seen only once; the top ten take around 0.8%. What was sequenced was memory CD4+ T cells sorted from PBMCs. This sequence was found in a man aged 50-59 years in good health, CMV-negative, and a related stem cell transplant donor. V and J are TRBV13 and TRBJ2-1; 12 bases align to TRBD1. The CDR3 protein is CASSWDRGRVSYNEQFF. In DNA, the CDR3 is TGTGCCAGCAGCTGGGACAGGGGGCGCGTATCCTACAATGAGCAGTTCTTC. Full variable domain (outside the CDR3, taken from reference TRBV13 and TRBJ2-1): AAGVIQSPRHLIKEKRETATLKCYPIPRHDTVYWYQQGPGQDPQFLISFYEKMQSDKGSIPDRFSAQQFSDYHSELNMSSLELGDSALYFCASSWDRGRVSYNEQFFGPGTRLTVL.